This T cell receptor (beta chain) was recovered during a study of blood T cell repertoires in COVID-19. The CDR3 is made up of 15 amino acids. TCRdb's table, derived via immunoSEQ multiplex PCR, lists solely in-frame clones and lacks some. The data show 130,000 or so clones, roughly 80% seen once. V and J are TRBV12-2 and TRBJ1-2; the listed D gene, TRBD1, was not tested against the DNA. TRBV12-2 is a documented pseudogene. The material sequenced was PBMCs or T cells enriched from blood (not recorded which). This clonotype was sampled from a man in his fifties or sixties who had recovered from COVID-19. CDR3 nucleotides: TGTGCAAGTCGCTTAGGTGACAGAGGATACTATGGCTACACCTTC. Protein sequence: CASRLGDRGYYGYTF.